Below are 31 T cell receptor beta chains sequenced from a single sample in a study of blood T cell repertoires in COVID-19. TCRdb keeps only in-frame clones here, not all; method: immunoSEQ multiplex PCR. The profile shows tens of thousands of clones, approximately 92% of them singletons. The source material was peripheral blood. The receptors come from a woman in her forties or fifties with active COVID-19.

This clone has just one count. The CDR3 loop reads CASSLGARVVGTGELFF. In nucleotides, the CDR3 is TGTGCCAGCAGCTTAGGTGCCCGGGTTGTCGGCACCGGGGAGCTGTTTTTT. The chain carries TRBV7-2 and TRBJ2-2, with unresolved D. Germline V CDR1 and CDR2: SGHTA, FQGNSA. The CDR3 length is 17 residues. Deletions cut 1 base from V and 4 bases from J, with 16 bases between.

This clone was seen once. The V gene is TRBV28, the J gene TRBJ2-5; 14 positions agree with TRBD2. After removal of 6 bases from V and 4 bases from J, the junction contained 4 bases not matched to a gene. This CDR3 has 15 residues. Germline assignment: CDR1 MDHEN and CDR2 SYDVKM. CDR3 DNA sequence: TGTGCCAGCAGGGGGACTAGCGGGAGTTCAGAGACCCAGTACTTC. It is translated as CASRGTSGSSETQYF.

V and J are TRBV21-1 and TRBJ1-3; TRBD1 was called by the table and not checked on the DNA. TRBV21-1 counts as a pseudogene. CDR3 length: 12 amino acids. The CDR3: CASCTGTHTIYF. The CDR3 DNA is TGTGCCAGCTGCACAGGTACTCACACCATATATTTT.

This CDR3 is CASSSRDTGGHGYTF. The CDR3, as DNA: TGTGCCAGCAGCTCACGGGACACAGGGGGCCACGGCTACACCTTC. The chain is built from TRBV7-9 and TRBJ1-2; TRBD1 aligns across 9 bases. The CDR3 has 15 amino acids. V shed 4 bases, J shed 8 bases, and the junction held 11 bases outside the gene matches. CDR1 and CDR2 from the germline V gene are SEHNR and FQNEAQ (reference sequence).

The chain employs TRBV7-3 and TRBJ2-1; TRBD1 matches 10 bases. Germline CDR1 SGHTA, CDR2 FQGTGA. CDR3 length: 14 amino acids. The V gene end was trimmed by 5 bases and the J gene end by 8 bases; junction bases not matched to a gene: 6. The CDR3: CASSPGTGAHEQFF. The CDR3 DNA reads TGTGCCAGCAGCCCCGGGACAGGGGCCCATGAGCAGTTCTTC. The full variable domain, in which reference TRBV7-3 and TRBJ2-1 provide the parts outside the CDR3, is GAGVSQTPSNKVTEKGKYVELRCDPISGHTALYWYRQSLGQGPEFLIYFQGTGAADDSGLPNDRFFAVRPEGSVSTLKIQRTERGDSAVYLCASSPGTGAHEQFFGPGTRLTVL.

The V gene is TRBV7-3, the J gene TRBJ2-1, with D possibly matching TRBD2 (5 bases). V lost 3 bases and J 0 bases, leaving 12 bases between the germline ends. The CDR3 is 16 residues long. Germline CDR1 SGHTA, CDR2 FQGTGA. CDR3 in DNA: TGTGCCAGCAGCTTTAAGGGTGGGAGCTCCTACAATGAGCAGTTCTTC. It translates to CASSFKGGSSYNEQFF. Full variable domain (outside the CDR3, taken from reference TRBV7-3 and TRBJ2-1): GAGVSQTPSNKVTEKGKYVELRCDPISGHTALYWYRQSLGQGPEFLIYFQGTGAADDSGLPNDRFFAVRPEGSVSTLKIQRTERGDSAVYLCASSFKGGSSYNEQFFGPGTRLTVL.

The chain carries TRBV5-1 and TRBJ2-5; possible D gene TRBD1, 6 bases. This CDR3 comprises 14 residues. V was pared by 4 bases and J by 0 bases, with 10 bases between. Germline lookup yields CDR1 SGHRS and CDR2 YFSETQ. CDR3 protein: CASSRTVNQETQYF. DNA for the CDR3: TGCGCCAGCAGCAGGACAGTCAACCAAGAGACCCAGTACTTC. The full variable domain, with the rest looked up from reference TRBV5-1 and TRBJ2-5, is KAGVTQTPRYLIKTRGQQVTLSCSPISGHRSVSWYQQTPGQGLQFLFEYFSETQRNKGNFPGRFSGRQFSNSRSEMNVSTLELGDSALYLCASSRTVNQETQYFGPGTRLLVL.

This sequence joins TRBV28 and TRBJ1-4; tentative D call: TRBD1 (5 bases). CDR1 is MDHEN and CDR2 is SYDVKM in the germline V gene. This CDR3 has 13 residues. Trimming removed 3 bases at V and 7 bases at J, with 9 bases between. CDR3 nucleotide sequence: TGTGCCAGCAGTTTGGGGGGTGCTGAAAAACTGTTTTTT. This gives the protein CASSLGGAEKLFF.

The CDR3 loop is CASGFGTGTDTQYF. In DNA form, the CDR3 reads TGTGCTAGTGGTTTCGGGACAGGCACAGATACGCAGTATTTT. The chain carries TRBV12-5 and TRBJ2-3, with 7 bases that match TRBD1. This CDR3 contains 14 residues. Per germline, CDR1 LGHNT and CDR2 FRNRAP. After removal of 3 bases from V and 1 base from J, the junction contained 1 base not matched to a gene.

This clone was seen just once. The chain joins TRBV18 to TRBJ2-7; D possibly corresponds to TRBD2 (5 bases). V shed 6 bases and J shed 2 bases, with 14 bases lying between them. Germline CDR1 and CDR2: KGHSH and LQKENI. CDR3 length: 14 amino acids. CDR3 nucleotide sequence: TGTGCCAGCTCGACTATCCCTCACACCTACGAGCAGTACTTC. Residues: CASSTIPHTYEQYF.

The chain combines TRBV2 with TRBJ2-7; 7 bases are shared with TRBD2. Losses at the gene ends were 6 bases for V and 3 bases for J; bases not matched to a gene: 2. CDR1 is SNHLY and CDR2 is FYNNEI in the germline V gene. This CDR3 spans 12 amino acids. In nucleotides, the CDR3 is TGTGCCAGCAGGGGAGGGGACTACGAGCAGTACTTC. Its protein is CASRGGDYEQYF. Combining the CDR3 with reference TRBV2 and TRBJ2-7 gives the whole variable domain EPEVTQTPSHQVTQMGQEVILRCVPISNHLYFYWYRQILGQKVEFLVSFYNNEISEKSEIFDDQFSVERPDGSNFTLKIRSTKLEDSAMYFCASRGGDYEQYFGPGTRLTVT.

The CDR3 protein is CSVAGSSGNTIYF. Here the CDR3 DNA reads TGCAGCGTTGCGGGAAGCTCTGGAAACACCATATATTTT. The rearrangement joins TRBV29-1 to TRBJ1-3; D remains unclear. Germline CDR1 SQVTM, CDR2 ANQGSEA. This CDR3 is built from 13 residues. Deletions cut 4 bases from V and 0 bases from J, with 7 bases between.

The chain joins TRBV12-3 or TRBV12-4 to TRBJ2-7, with D possibly being TRBD2 (5 bases). The CDR3 totals 13 residues. The germline V and J ends were trimmed by 3 bases and 2 bases, with 8 bases remaining between them. The CDR3 is CASSFSGTYEQYF. Written as DNA, the CDR3 is TGTGCCAGCAGTTTTTCGGGGACCTACGAGCAGTACTTC.

The chain has TRBV29-1 and TRBJ1-1, with D unclear. Germline V gene sequence: CDR1 SQVTM, CDR2 ANQGSEA. Between the trimmed V and J ends, which lost 2 bases and 1 base, there was a span of 8 bases. The CDR3 has 13 amino acids. The CDR3 sequence: CSVETPENTEAFF. In nucleotides, the CDR3 is TGCAGCGTTGAAACCCCAGAGAACACTGAAGCTTTCTTT.

The V call is TRBV10-3, the J call TRBJ2-7; D is perhaps TRBD2 (6 bases). The length of the CDR3 is 13 residues. The germline V gene encodes CDR1 ENHRY and CDR2 SYGVKD. Trimming pared 8 bases from V and 3 bases from J, leaving 14 bases between. The CDR3 DNA is TGTGCCATCGGGGGGACTGCTGACTACGAGCAGTACTTC. Its protein product is CAIGGTADYEQYF.

The chain carries TRBV19 and TRBJ1-4, with D possibly TRBD1 on 5 matching bases. V lost 4 bases to trimming and J lost 8 bases, with 14 bases between them. The CDR3 loop spans 14 amino acids. Germline CDR1 LNHDA, CDR2 SQIVND (reference sequence). In DNA form, the CDR3 reads TGTGCCAGTAGTAGCGGGAGGGGAGGCGAAAAACTGTTTTTT. This encodes CASSSGRGGEKLFF.

The chain links TRBV10-3 to TRBJ2-1, with 7 bases matching TRBD2. With V trimmed by 6 bases and J by 7 bases, 15 bases remained unmatched. The germline V gene encodes CDR1 ENHRY and CDR2 SYGVKD. This CDR3 spans 16 amino acids. CDR3 loop: CAISPSGAGAGNEQFF. CDR3 in DNA: TGTGCCATCAGCCCGTCCGGGGCGGGAGCTGGAAATGAGCAGTTCTTC.

The chain recombines TRBV5-4 with TRBJ2-4; D is uncertain. The germline CDR1 and CDR2 sequences are SGHNT and YYREEE (reference sequence). This CDR3 contains 16 residues. Trimming removed 0 bases at V and 2 bases at J, with 12 bases between. The CDR3 loop is CASSLGSPGSKNIQYF. In nucleotides, the CDR3 is TGTGCCAGCAGCTTGGGTAGCCCTGGGTCCAAAAACATTCAGTACTTC.

The chain couples TRBV7-3 to TRBJ2-7, with 8 bases aligning to TRBD2. Germline V gene lookup returns CDR1 SGHTA and CDR2 FQGTGA. The CDR3 contains 13 residues. The V and J ends lost 5 bases and 4 bases, in that order; junction bases with no gene match: 4. The CDR3 here is CASSPTGGYEQYF. CDR3 sequence (DNA): TGTGCCAGCAGCCCGACGGGGGGGTACGAGCAGTACTTC.

The V and J genes are TRBV10-3 and TRBJ2-3; D is perhaps TRBD2 (5 bases). The germline CDR1 and CDR2 sequences are ENHRY and SYGVKD. This CDR3 region has 13 residues. Trimming removed 6 bases from V and 1 base from J, with 8 bases in between. The CDR3 is CAISPRGTDTQYF. CDR3 sequence (DNA): TGTGCCATCAGCCCGCGGGGCACAGATACGCAGTATTTT.

The V call is TRBV30, the J call TRBJ2-1; 9 bases agree with TRBD2. Germline V gene data show CDR1 as GTSNPN and CDR2 as SVGIG (reference sequence). CDR3 size: 19 residues. The junction had 12 bases not matched to a gene; V was cut back by 0 bases and J by 0 bases. The CDR3 loop reads CAWSVLWREGRASYNEQFF. DNA for the CDR3: TGTGCCTGGAGTGTACTTTGGCGGGAGGGTCGGGCCTCCTACAATGAGCAGTTCTTC.

The table lists this clone with a count of one. One end of the junction varies from germline; a read error may be responsible. The V call is TRBV28, the J call TRBJ2-7, with 8 bases aligning to TRBD1. The CDR3 contains 12 residues. Germline V CDR1 and CDR2: MDHEN, SYDVKM. In DNA, the CDR3 is TGTGCCAGCAGTACACAGGGGGTTGGATCCAGTTTC. Encoded protein: CASSTQGVGSSF.

The rearrangement joins TRBV28 to TRBJ2-5, with 8 bases fitting TRBD2. Germline V gene sequence: CDR1 MDHEN, CDR2 SYDVKM. J gave up 4 bases and V 6 bases, and 13 bases lay outside the gene matches. The CDR3 runs to 16 residues. Here the CDR3 reads CASRHRGGVRAETQYF. The CDR3 DNA sequence: TGTGCCAGCAGACACCGGGGGGGGGTAAGGGCAGAGACCCAGTACTTC.

The V call is TRBV18, the J call TRBJ2-7, with D perhaps TRBD1 (5 bases). Looked up from germline, CDR1 is KGHSH and CDR2 is LQKENI. The CDR3 has 14 amino acids. V gave up 4 bases and J gave up 6 bases, with 16 bases separating them. The CDR3 DNA reads TGTGCCAGCTCACTAGAGGACACAAGGACCGAGCAGTACTTC. This sequence encodes CASSLEDTRTEQYF. Full variable domain (missing parts from reference TRBV18 and TRBJ2-7): NAGVMQNPRHLVRRRGQEARLRCSPMKGHSHVYWYRQLPEEGLKFMVYLQKENIIDESGMPKERFSAEFPKEGPSILRIQQVVRGDSAAYFCASSLEDTRTEQYFGPGTRLTVT.

This clone was counted a few times. The chain combines TRBV24-1 with TRBJ2-5; the match to TRBD2 covers 9 bases. V lost 5 bases, J lost 5 bases, and 14 bases stayed unmatched. Germline CDR1 KGHDR, CDR2 SFDVKD. CDR3 length: 17 amino acids. Here the CDR3 DNA reads TGTGCCACCAGTGCCCTGACTAGCGGTCCTGCGGAGGAGACCCAGTACTTC. Its protein product is CATSALTSGPAEETQYF.

V gene TRBV2 combines with J gene TRBJ1-6; D might be TRBD1 (5 bases). This CDR3 contains 13 residues. The germline V and J ends were trimmed by 3 bases and 7 bases, with 7 bases remaining between them. Germline CDR1 is SNHLY and CDR2 is FYNNEI. CDR3 sequence (DNA): TGTGCCAGCAGTGACAGGGAAAATTCACCCCTCCACTTT. Protein: CASSDRENSPLHF.

The chain has TRBV14 and TRBJ2-2; tentative D call: TRBD2 (5 bases). The CDR3 runs 14 residues. V shed 6 bases and J shed 0 bases, with 8 bases lying between them. Germline lookup yields CDR1 SGHDN and CDR2 FVKESK. The CDR3 region has the DNA TGTGCCAGCAGGGGCGGGTCGAACACCGGGGAGCTGTTTTTT. It specifies CASRGGSNTGELFF.

The chain recombines TRBV2 with TRBJ1-1, with D uncertain. V shed 2 bases and J shed 1 base, with 8 bases lying between them. There are 14 residues in the CDR3. Per the germline V gene, CDR1 is SNHLY and CDR2 is FYNNEI. The CDR3 region is CASSEWERNTEAFF. The CDR3 nucleotides read TGTGCCAGCAGTGAATGGGAGAGGAACACTGAAGCTTTCTTT.

V gene TRBV7-8 combines with J gene TRBJ2-2; TRBD2 is a possible D gene (6 bases). The CDR3 has 15 amino acids. Deletions cut 4 bases from V and 5 bases from J, with 14 bases between. Germline V gives CDR1 SGHVS, CDR2 FQNEAQ. The CDR3 loop is CASSSPRGLTGELFF. DNA of the CDR3: TGTGCCAGCAGCTCGCCTCGGGGACTGACCGGGGAGCTGTTTTTT.

The chain couples TRBV7-2 to TRBJ2-1; TRBD1 might be the D (5 bases). The CDR3 sequence is 13 residues long. Trimming took off 5 bases at V and 6 bases at J, with 11 bases between the two ends. The germline V gene encodes CDR1 SGHTA and CDR2 FQGNSA. CDR3 protein: CASSLGLVNEQFF. CDR3 bases: TGTGCCAGCAGCCTGGGGCTGGTCAATGAGCAGTTCTTC.

As to this clone: The same CDR3 is also encoded by other DNA sequences in this sample. This chain connects TRBV19 to TRBJ2-1, with 9 bases aligning to TRBD2. This CDR3 has 13 residues. With V trimmed by 7 bases and J by 10 bases, 8 bases remained unmatched. Germline V gene lookup returns CDR1 LNHDA and CDR2 SQIVND (reference sequence). CDR3: CASISGSSYEQFF. CDR3 DNA: TGTGCCAGTATTAGCGGGAGTTCATACGAGCAGTTCTTC.